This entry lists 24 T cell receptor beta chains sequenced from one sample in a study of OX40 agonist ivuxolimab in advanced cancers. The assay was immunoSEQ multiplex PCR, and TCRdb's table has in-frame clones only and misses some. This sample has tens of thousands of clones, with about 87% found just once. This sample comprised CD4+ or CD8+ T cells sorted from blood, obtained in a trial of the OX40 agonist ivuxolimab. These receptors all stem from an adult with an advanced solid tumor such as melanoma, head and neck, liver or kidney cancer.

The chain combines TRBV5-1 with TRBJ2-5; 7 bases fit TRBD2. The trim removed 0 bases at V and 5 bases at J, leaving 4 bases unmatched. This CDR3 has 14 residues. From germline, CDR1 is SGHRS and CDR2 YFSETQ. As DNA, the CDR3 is TGCGCCAGCAGCTTGGACCTAGCGGCGGAGACCCAGTACTTC. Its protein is CASSLDLAAETQYF.

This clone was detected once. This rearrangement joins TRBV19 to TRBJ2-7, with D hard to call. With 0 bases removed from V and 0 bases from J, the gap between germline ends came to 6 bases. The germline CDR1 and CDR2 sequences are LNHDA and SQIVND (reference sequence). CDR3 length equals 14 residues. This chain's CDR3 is CASSIEGNSYEQYF. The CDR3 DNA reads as TGTGCCAGTAGTATAGAGGGTAACTCCTACGAGCAGTACTTC.

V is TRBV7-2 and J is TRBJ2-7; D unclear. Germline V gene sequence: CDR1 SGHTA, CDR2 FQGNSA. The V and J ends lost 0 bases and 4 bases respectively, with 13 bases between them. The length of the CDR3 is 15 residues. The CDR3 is CASSLATGPEYEQYF. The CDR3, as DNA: TGTGCCAGCAGCTTAGCGACGGGCCCTGAGTACGAGCAGTACTTC.

CDR3 nucleotides: TGTGCCAGCAGCTTAGATCCGGGAGGGCTCTACGAGCAGTACTTC. Amino acid sequence: CASSLDPGGLYEQYF. The chain employs TRBV27 and TRBJ2-7, with 8 bases that match TRBD2. The CDR3 totals 15 residues. J gave up 3 bases and V 6 bases, and 10 bases lay outside the gene matches. From germline, CDR1 is MNHEY and CDR2 SMNVEV (reference sequence).

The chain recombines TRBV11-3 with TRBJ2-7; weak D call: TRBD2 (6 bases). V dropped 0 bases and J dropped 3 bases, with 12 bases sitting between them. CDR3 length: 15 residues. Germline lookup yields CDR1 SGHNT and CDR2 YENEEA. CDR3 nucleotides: TGTGCCAGCAGCTTAGAAGGAGGGCAGGTCTACGAGCAGTACTTC. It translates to CASSLEGGQVYEQYF. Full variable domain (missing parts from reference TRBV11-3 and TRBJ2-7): EAGVVQSPRYKIIEKKQPVAFWCNPISGHNTLYWYLQNLGQGPELLIRYENEEAVDDSQLPKDRFSAERLKGVDSTLKIQPAELGDSAVYLCASSLEGGQVYEQYFGPGTRLTVT.

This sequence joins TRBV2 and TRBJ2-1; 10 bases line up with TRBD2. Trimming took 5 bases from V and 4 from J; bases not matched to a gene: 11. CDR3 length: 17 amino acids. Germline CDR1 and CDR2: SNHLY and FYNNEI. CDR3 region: CASSPSPPSGSYNEQFF. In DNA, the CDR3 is TGTGCCAGCAGTCCCTCTCCCCCTAGCGGGAGTTACAATGAGCAGTTCTTC.

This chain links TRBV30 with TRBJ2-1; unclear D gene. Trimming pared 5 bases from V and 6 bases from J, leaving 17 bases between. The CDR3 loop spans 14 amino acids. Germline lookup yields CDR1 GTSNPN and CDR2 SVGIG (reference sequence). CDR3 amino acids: CAWGPGLPFNEQFF. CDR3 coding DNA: TGTGCCTGGGGCCCGGGCCTCCCCTTCAATGAGCAGTTCTTC.

The CDR3 spells CASSLFDRPNQPQHF. The CDR3 DNA is TGTGCCAGCAGTTTATTCGACAGGCCAAATCAGCCCCAGCATTTT. The rearrangement links TRBV28 to TRBJ1-5; D perhaps matches TRBD1 (6 bases). Germline-derived CDR1 and CDR2 are MDHEN and SYDVKM. V lost 1 base and J 4 bases, leaving 11 bases between the germline ends. The CDR3 is made up of 15 amino acids.

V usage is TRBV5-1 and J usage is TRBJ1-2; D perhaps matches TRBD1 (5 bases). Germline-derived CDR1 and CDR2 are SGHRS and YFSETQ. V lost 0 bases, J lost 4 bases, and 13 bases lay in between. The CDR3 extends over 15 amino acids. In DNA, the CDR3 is TGCGCCAGCAGCTTGGCTAGGGGCGCCGGCTATGGCTACACCTTC. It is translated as CASSLARGAGYGYTF.

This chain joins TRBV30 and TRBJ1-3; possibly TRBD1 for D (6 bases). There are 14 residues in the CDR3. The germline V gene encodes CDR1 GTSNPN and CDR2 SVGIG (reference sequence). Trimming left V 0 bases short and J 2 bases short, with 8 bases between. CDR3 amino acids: CAWSVRDTGNTIYF. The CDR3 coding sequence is TGTGCCTGGAGTGTACGGGACACTGGAAACACCATATATTTT.

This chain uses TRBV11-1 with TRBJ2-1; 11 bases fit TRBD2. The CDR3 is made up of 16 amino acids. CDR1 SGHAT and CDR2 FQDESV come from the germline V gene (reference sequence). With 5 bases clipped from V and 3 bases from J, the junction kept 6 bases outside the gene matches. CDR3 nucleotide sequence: TGTGCCAGCAGCCCGCTAGCGGGAGGTAACTACAATGAGCAGTTCTTC. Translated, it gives CASSPLAGGNYNEQFF.

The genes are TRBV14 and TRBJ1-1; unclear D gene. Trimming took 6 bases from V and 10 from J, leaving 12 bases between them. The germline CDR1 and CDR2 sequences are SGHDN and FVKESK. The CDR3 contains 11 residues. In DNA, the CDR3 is TGTGCCAGCAGTCAGAAATCATCAGCTTTCTTT. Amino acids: CASSQKSSAFF. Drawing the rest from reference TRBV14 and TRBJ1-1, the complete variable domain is EAGVTQFPSHSVIEKGQTVTLRCDPISGHDNLYWYRRVMGKEIKFLLHFVKESKQDESGMPNNRFLAERTGGTYSTLKVQPAELEDSGVYFCASSQKSSAFFGQGTRLTVV.

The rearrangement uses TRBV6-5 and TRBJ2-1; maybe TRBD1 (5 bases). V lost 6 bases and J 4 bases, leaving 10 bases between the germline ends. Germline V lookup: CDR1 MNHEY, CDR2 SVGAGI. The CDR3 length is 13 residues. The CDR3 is CASRRDSYNEQFF. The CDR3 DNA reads TGTGCCAGCAGAAGAGACAGTTACAATGAGCAGTTCTTC.

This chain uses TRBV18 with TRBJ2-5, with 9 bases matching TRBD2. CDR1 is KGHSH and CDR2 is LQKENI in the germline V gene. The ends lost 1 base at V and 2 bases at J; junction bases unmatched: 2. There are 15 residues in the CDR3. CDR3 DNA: TGTGCCAGCTCACCACGTAGCGGGAGACAAGAGACCCAGTACTTC. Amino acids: CASSPRSGRQETQYF. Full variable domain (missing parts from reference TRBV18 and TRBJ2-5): NAGVMQNPRHLVRRRGQEARLRCSPMKGHSHVYWYRQLPEEGLKFMVYLQKENIIDESGMPKERFSAEFPKEGPSILRIQQVVRGDSAAYFCASSPRSGRQETQYFGPGTRLLVL.

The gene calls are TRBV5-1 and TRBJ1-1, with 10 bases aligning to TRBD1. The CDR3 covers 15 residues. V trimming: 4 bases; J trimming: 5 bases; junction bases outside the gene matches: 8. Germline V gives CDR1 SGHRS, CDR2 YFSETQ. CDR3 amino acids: CASSRGQGGRTEAFF. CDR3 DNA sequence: TGCGCCAGCAGCCGAGGACAGGGGGGCCGGACTGAAGCTTTCTTT.

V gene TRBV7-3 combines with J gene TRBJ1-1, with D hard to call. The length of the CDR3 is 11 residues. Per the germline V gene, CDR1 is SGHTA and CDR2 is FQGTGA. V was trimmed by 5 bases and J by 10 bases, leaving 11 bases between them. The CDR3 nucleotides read TGTGCCAGCAGCGCATCTAACGTAGCTTTCTTT. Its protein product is CASSASNVAFF.

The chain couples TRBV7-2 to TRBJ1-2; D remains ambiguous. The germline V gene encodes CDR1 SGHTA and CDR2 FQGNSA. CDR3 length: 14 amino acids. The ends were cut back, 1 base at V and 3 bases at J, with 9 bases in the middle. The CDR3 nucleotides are TGTGCCAGCAGCTTAGTACCAGTTCACTATGGCTACACCTTC. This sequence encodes CASSLVPVHYGYTF.

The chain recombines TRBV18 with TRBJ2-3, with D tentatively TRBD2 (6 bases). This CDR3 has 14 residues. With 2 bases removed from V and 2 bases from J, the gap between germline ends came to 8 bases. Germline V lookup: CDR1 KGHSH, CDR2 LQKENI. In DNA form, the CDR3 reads TGTGCCAGCTCACCAGGGACTCACACAGATACGCAGTATTTT. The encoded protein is CASSPGTHTDTQYF.

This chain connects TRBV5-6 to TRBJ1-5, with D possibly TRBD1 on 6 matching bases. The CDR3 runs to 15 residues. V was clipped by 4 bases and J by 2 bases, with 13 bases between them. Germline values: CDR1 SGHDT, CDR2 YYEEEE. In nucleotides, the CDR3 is TGTGCCAGCAGCCTACAGGGTCTCGGCAATCAGCCCCAGCATTTT. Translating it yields CASSLQGLGNQPQHF.

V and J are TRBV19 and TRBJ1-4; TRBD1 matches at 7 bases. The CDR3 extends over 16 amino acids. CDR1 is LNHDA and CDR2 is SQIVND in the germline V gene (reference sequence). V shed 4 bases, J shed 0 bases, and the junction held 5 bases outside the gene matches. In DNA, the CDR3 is TGTGCCAGTAGTACGCCTGGACAGGCAACTAATGAAAAACTGTTTTTT. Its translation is CASSTPGQATNEKLFF.

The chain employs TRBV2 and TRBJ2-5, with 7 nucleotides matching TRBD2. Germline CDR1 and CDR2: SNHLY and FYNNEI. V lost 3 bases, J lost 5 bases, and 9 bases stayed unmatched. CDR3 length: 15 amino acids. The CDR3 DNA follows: TGTGCCAGCAGTGACGATCTAGCGGAGGCGGAGACCCAGTACTTC. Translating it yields CASSDDLAEAETQYF.

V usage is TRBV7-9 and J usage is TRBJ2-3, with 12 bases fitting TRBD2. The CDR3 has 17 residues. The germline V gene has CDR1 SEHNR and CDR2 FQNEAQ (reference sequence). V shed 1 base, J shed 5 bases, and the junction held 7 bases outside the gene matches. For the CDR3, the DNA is TGTGCCAGCAGCTTAGGTTCCGGACTAGCGGGAAAAGATACGCAGTATTTT. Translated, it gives CASSLGSGLAGKDTQYF.

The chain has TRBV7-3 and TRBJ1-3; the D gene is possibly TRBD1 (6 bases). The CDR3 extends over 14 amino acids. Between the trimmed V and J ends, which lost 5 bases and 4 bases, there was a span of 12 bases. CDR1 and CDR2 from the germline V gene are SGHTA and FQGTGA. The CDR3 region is CASSQQGGGNTIYF. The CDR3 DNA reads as TGTGCCAGCAGCCAACAGGGTGGCGGAAACACCATATATTTT.

The CDR3 loop is CASSLPPPGELFF. The CDR3 DNA follows: TGTGCCAGCTCACTTCCCCCCCCCGGGGAGCTGTTTTTT. This chain joins TRBV18 and TRBJ2-2; no clear D. The CDR3 is 13 amino acids. V lost 4 bases to trimming and J lost 6 bases, with 9 bases between them. Germline V gives CDR1 KGHSH, CDR2 LQKENI.